A single sample is the source of the 27 T cell receptor beta chains below, sequenced in a study of CD8 T cells in ankylosing spondylitis. TCRdb fed the 5' RACE reads into MiXCR, producing one record per CDR3 protein. Of 210,000 or so distinct CDR3 sequences in the sample, approximately 7.6% were seen once. Sequencing input: blood, either unsorted or a sorted T cell fraction (not recorded which). The source is a female donor with ankylosing spondylitis or in good health (not recorded which).

This clonotype was counted at least ten times. This sequence joins TRBV6-2 or TRBV6-3 and TRBJ2-3; D not certain. V shed 10 bases and J shed 6 bases, with 11 bases lying between them. The germline V gene encodes CDR1 MNHEY and CDR2 SVGEGT. The CDR3 spans 11 residues. DNA of the CDR3: TGTGCCACCAAAGAATTCGATACGCAGTATTTT. This encodes CATKEFDTQYF.

The chain couples TRBV3-1 to TRBJ2-7; 8 bases align to TRBD1. V lost 0 bases and J lost 2; bases outside the gene matches: 3. Germline CDR1 reads LGHDT; CDR2 reads YNNKEL (reference sequence). The CDR3 extends over 15 amino acids. CDR3 in amino acids: CASSQDATGAYEQYF. CDR3 DNA sequence: TGTGCCAGCAGCCAAGATGCGACAGGGGCCTACGAGCAGTACTTC.

This clonotype was picked up many times. V usage is TRBV18 and J usage is TRBJ1-6; a possible D gene is TRBD1 (5 bases). This CDR3 region has 14 residues. In germline, CDR1 is KGHSH, CDR2 LQKENI. Trimming pared 3 bases from V and 7 bases from J, leaving 10 bases between. As DNA, the CDR3 is TGTGCCAGCTCACCGCAGGGAACGAATTCACCCCTCCACTTT. Translated, it gives CASSPQGTNSPLHF.

Many counts were recorded for this clonotype. V usage is TRBV12-5 and J usage is TRBJ2-3; TRBD2 matches 8 bases. V gave up 6 bases and J gave up 0 bases; unmatched junction bases: 8. This CDR3 contains 16 residues. CDR1 is LGHNT and CDR2 is FRNRAP in the germline V gene. CDR3 amino acids: CASGLVLAVSTDTQYF. The CDR3 nucleotides are TGTGCTAGTGGCCTGGTACTAGCGGTGAGCACAGATACGCAGTATTTT.

The sample holds many counts of this clonotype. This sequence joins TRBV4-3 and TRBJ1-4, with D tentatively TRBD1 (6 bases). Germline CDR1 and CDR2: LGHNA and YSLEER. V lost 4 bases to trimming and J lost 8 bases, with 14 bases between them. The length of the CDR3 is 14 residues. DNA of the CDR3: TGCGCCAGCAGCCTAGACAGGCGAACGGAAAAACTGTTTTTT. Translated: CASSLDRRTEKLFF.

This clonotype occurred many times. The chain couples TRBV20-1 to TRBJ1-1; the D gene is possibly TRBD1 (5 bases). Germline CDR1 is DFQATT and CDR2 is SNEGSKA (reference sequence). With 5 bases removed from V and 1 base from J, the gap between germline ends came to 11 bases. This CDR3 spans 13 amino acids. The CDR3 sequence is CSARDRGNTEAFF. The CDR3 coding sequence is TGCAGTGCTCGCGACAGAGGGAACACTGAAGCTTTCTTT.

This clonotype occurred many times. The V call is TRBV7-8, the J call TRBJ2-3; no reliable D call. Germline values: CDR1 SGHVS, CDR2 FQNEAQ. This CDR3 spans 15 amino acids. The V end lost 3 bases, the J end lost 0 bases, and 10 bases lay between the germline ends. This CDR3 is CASSLSDGSTDTQYF. The CDR3 nucleotides read TGTGCCAGCAGCTTGTCGGACGGAAGCACAGATACGCAGTATTTT.

This clonotype occurred many times. The chain combines TRBV7-2 with TRBJ1-3, with TRBD1 as a possible D gene (5 bases). Germline V gene data show CDR1 as SGHTA and CDR2 as FQGNSA. CDR3 length: 13 amino acids. V lost 4 bases to trimming and J lost 8 bases, with 12 bases between them. CDR3 protein: CASSSAGGYTIYF. CDR3 nucleotide sequence: TGTGCCAGCAGCTCTGCGGGGGGATACACCATATATTTT.

This clonotype was seen repeatedly, ten times or more. The chain has TRBV9 and TRBJ2-3; 9 bases fit TRBD2. The CDR3 consists of 17 residues. The V and J ends lost 0 bases and 1 base, in that order; junction bases with no gene match: 6. The germline gives CDR1 SGDLS, CDR2 YYNGEE. As DNA, the CDR3 is TGTGCCAGCAGCGTAGGGCTCGGACTAGCGCGCACAGATACGCAGTATTTT. Its translation: CASSVGLGLARTDTQYF.

This clonotype was observed many times. This chain joins TRBV3-1 and TRBJ2-2, with TRBD2 identical over 8 bases. With V trimmed by 4 bases and J by 3 bases, 7 bases remained unmatched. CDR3 size: 16 residues. The V gene's germline CDR1 is LGHDT and CDR2 YNNKEL (reference sequence). CDR3 DNA: TGTGCCAGCAGCCCTACGGGAGGGCCGGACACCGGGGAGCTGTTTTTT. Translating it yields CASSPTGGPDTGELFF.

A remark on this clonotype: Possible read error: a much larger clone is one base away. The rearrangement uses TRBV12-3 or TRBV12-4 and TRBJ1-5; no clear D gene. The CDR3 covers 15 residues. The CDR3 loop is CASSYGGYSNQPQRF. Written as DNA, the CDR3 is TGTGCCAGCAGTTACGGCGGCTATAGCAATCAGCCCCAGCGTTTT.

Comments on this clonotype: This sequence may be a read error, since a much larger clone differs from it by one base. The chain recombines TRBV6-1 with TRBJ1-1; D is unclear. The CDR3 consists of 10 residues. Germline V gives CDR1 MNHNS, CDR2 SASEGT. CDR3 sequence reads: CASRSTEASF. CDR3 sequence (DNA): TGTGCCAGCAGATCGACTGAAGCTTCCTTT.

This clonotype was counted only a few times. A read error may be the cause here, since a much bigger clone is one base away. The J gene is TRBJ2-1, the V gene TRBV20-1; 9 positions match TRBD2. The CDR3 extends over 16 amino acids. From germline, CDR1 is DFQATT and CDR2 SNEGSKA (reference sequence). The CDR3 DNA reads as TGCTGTGCTAGAGATGTGTTGGCGGGAGGGGTGAGTGAGCAGTTCTTC. Encoded protein: CCARDVLAGGVSEQFF.

This chain joins TRBV12-3 or TRBV12-4 and TRBJ1-1, with unresolved D. The CDR3 runs to 13 residues. Trimming removed 7 bases at V and 0 bases at J, with 9 bases between. CDR3: CASTRDMNTEAFF. In DNA form, the CDR3 reads TGTGCCAGCACGAGGGATATGAACACTGAAGCTTTCTTT.

The table lists this clonotype with many counts. In DNA form, the CDR3 reads TGTGCCAGCAGTGGACGACCGGACTCCTACAATGAGCAGTTCTTC. Translating it yields CASSGRPDSYNEQFF. The chain couples TRBV6-1 to TRBJ2-1; D is ambiguous. CDR1 is MNHNS, CDR2 SASEGT, per germline. The CDR3 covers 15 residues. The V end lost 4 bases, the J end lost 0 bases, and 10 bases lay between the germline ends.

In its sample, this clonotype was seen many times. The V and J genes are TRBV29-1 and TRBJ2-1, with D unresolved. Germline V gene data show CDR1 as SQVTM and CDR2 as ANQGSEA. The CDR3 is 14 residues long. Trimming stripped 2 bases from V and 7 bases from J, with 15 bases between. CDR3 sequence: CSVERLPSENEQFF. The CDR3 DNA sequence: TGCAGCGTTGAAAGACTCCCCTCGGAAAATGAGCAGTTCTTC.

CDR3 nucleotide sequence: TGCGCCAGCAGCTGGGGAACAGGGGAAGAGACCCAGTACTTC. It yields the protein CASSWGTGEETQYF. The chain joins TRBV5-1 to TRBJ2-5; the match to TRBD1 covers 7 bases. CDR3 length: 14 residues. Germline trimming cut 3 bases from V and 3 bases from J; bases unmatched to any gene: 5. Germline-derived CDR1 and CDR2 are SGHRS and YFSETQ. Full variable domain (missing parts from reference TRBV5-1 and TRBJ2-5): KAGVTQTPRYLIKTRGQQVTLSCSPISGHRSVSWYQQTPGQGLQFLFEYFSETQRNKGNFPGRFSGRQFSNSRSEMNVSTLELGDSALYLCASSWGTGEETQYFGPGTRLLVL.

This clonotype was recorded many times. The chain joins TRBV2 to TRBJ2-1; D is possibly TRBD2 (5 bases). Germline V gene sequence: CDR1 SNHLY, CDR2 FYNNEI. V was shortened by 6 bases and J by 6 bases, with 9 bases between the two germline ends. The CDR3 contains 12 residues. The CDR3 sequence is CASRGEFNEQFF. The CDR3 DNA sequence: TGTGCCAGCAGGGGAGAGTTCAATGAGCAGTTCTTC.

This clonotype was picked up many times. The J gene is TRBJ2-1, the V gene TRBV6-5; D gene uncertain. The length of the CDR3 is 12 residues. Germline assignment: CDR1 MNHEY and CDR2 SVGAGI. V lost 4 bases, J lost 15 bases, and 16 bases lay in between. The CDR3: CASSSGRDNRFF. DNA of the CDR3: TGTGCCAGCAGTTCAGGCCGAGATAACAGGTTCTTC.

V and J are TRBV19 and TRBJ2-1; no definite D call. Looked up from germline, CDR1 is LNHDA and CDR2 is SQIVND (reference sequence). This CDR3 spans 14 amino acids. Trimming took 3 bases from V and 5 from J, leaving 11 bases between them. The CDR3 nucleotides read TGTGCCAGTAGTATCCCGACTGCCCACAATGAGCAGTTCTTC. Translated: CASSIPTAHNEQFF.

This clonotype occurred many times. The chain links TRBV19 to TRBJ2-7, with TRBD1 matching over 8 bases. The J segment lost 2 bases and the V segment lost 5 bases, leaving 8 bases of the junction unmatched. The CDR3 is 15 residues long. Germline V gene lookup returns CDR1 LNHDA and CDR2 SQIVND (reference sequence). The CDR3 loop reads CASSFQTGATYEQYF. The CDR3 bases are TGTGCCAGTAGTTTTCAGACAGGGGCCACCTACGAGCAGTACTTC.

This clonotype was picked up many times. This rearrangement joins TRBV25-1 to TRBJ1-1, with D possibly TRBD1 on 6 matching bases. The V gene lost 2 bases and the J gene lost 0 bases, with 7 bases spanning the gap. CDR3 size: 14 residues. Germline CDR1 and CDR2: MGHDK and SYGVNS. The CDR3 here is CASSETGLNTEAFF. The CDR3 DNA reads TGTGCCAGCAGTGAAACAGGGCTGAACACTGAAGCTTTCTTT.

In its sample, this clonotype was seen many times. This sequence joins TRBV6-1 and TRBJ2-5; TRBD2 matches 11 bases. Germline trimming cut 6 bases from V and 4 bases from J; bases unmatched to any gene: 7. In germline, CDR1 is MNHNS, CDR2 SASEGT. CDR3 length: 15 residues. The CDR3 loop reads CASREGLADRETQYF. Written as DNA, the CDR3 is TGTGCCAGCAGGGAGGGACTAGCGGACCGAGAGACCCAGTACTTC.

In this sample, this clonotype turned up many times. This chain links TRBV20-1 with TRBJ1-2; TRBD1 matches 9 bases. The V gene's germline CDR1 is DFQATT and CDR2 SNEGSKA (reference sequence). The CDR3 runs to 13 residues. V lost 4 bases to trimming and J lost 10 bases; unmatched junction nucleotides: 10. The CDR3 is CSATPGTGTYYTF. The DNA of the CDR3 is TGCAGTGCTACTCCCGGGACAGGGACATACTACACCTTC.

This clonotype came up many times. The genes are TRBV25-1 and TRBJ1-5; 9 bases map to TRBD1. There are 16 residues in the CDR3. Per the germline V gene, CDR1 is MGHDK and CDR2 is SYGVNS. J lost 7 bases, V lost 4 bases, and 11 bases had no gene match. The CDR3 region is CASSVPRDRVGQPQHF. The CDR3 coding sequence is TGTGCCAGCAGTGTCCCCCGGGACAGGGTTGGACAGCCCCAGCATTTT.

This clonotype occurred many times. The chain joins TRBV2 to TRBJ2-3; D is uncertain. V shed 6 bases and J shed 2 bases, with 12 bases lying between them. Looked up from germline, CDR1 is SNHLY and CDR2 is FYNNEI. The CDR3 length is 14 residues. The CDR3 loop reads CASRLTFLTDTQYF. In nucleotides, the CDR3 is TGTGCCAGCAGATTGACCTTCCTCACAGATACGCAGTATTTT.

In its sample, this clonotype was seen many times. The chain couples TRBV12-3 or TRBV12-4 to TRBJ2-5; either TRBD1 or TRBD2 may supply D (5 bases each). Trimming removed 4 bases from V and 4 bases from J, with 10 bases in between. The CDR3 totals 13 residues. The CDR3 sequence: CASSSGTGETQYF. The CDR3 nucleotides are TGTGCCAGCAGTTCTGGGACGGGAGAGACCCAGTACTTC.